The clone carrying this T cell receptor (beta chain) was recorded at least ten times. The antigen remains undetermined. An oligonucleotide containing a UMI was ligated to the 3' end of TCR cDNA. Whole blood, approximately 2.3 ml, came from adult healthy volunteers. Cells were not sorted; total RNA input targeted roughly 1 to 1,100 ng. Amplification of ligated cDNA took four PCR rounds with SP2 and nested alpha and beta constant primers. Using its own MiXCR run on the 5' RACE reads, TCRdb lists one record per CDR3 protein. Here the sample spans about 48,000 distinct CDR3 sequences, approximately 4.8% being singletons. This sample was included in a study of naive and memory T cell subsets. Study-wide results and caveats: Potentially, T cell activation and differentiation skew this RNA-based measurement.

The trim removed 1 base at V and 10 bases at J, leaving 6 bases unmatched. Germline CDR1 is SQVTM and CDR2 is ANQGSEA. This CDR3 is 12 amino acids long. This clonotype was obtained from a female donor in good health. The V call is TRBV29-1, the J call TRBJ1-1; 7 nucleotides match TRBD1. The CDR3 nucleotides read TGCAGCGTTGAAGTAACAGGGGTCGCAGCTTTCTTT. Translation gives CSVEVTGVAAFF.